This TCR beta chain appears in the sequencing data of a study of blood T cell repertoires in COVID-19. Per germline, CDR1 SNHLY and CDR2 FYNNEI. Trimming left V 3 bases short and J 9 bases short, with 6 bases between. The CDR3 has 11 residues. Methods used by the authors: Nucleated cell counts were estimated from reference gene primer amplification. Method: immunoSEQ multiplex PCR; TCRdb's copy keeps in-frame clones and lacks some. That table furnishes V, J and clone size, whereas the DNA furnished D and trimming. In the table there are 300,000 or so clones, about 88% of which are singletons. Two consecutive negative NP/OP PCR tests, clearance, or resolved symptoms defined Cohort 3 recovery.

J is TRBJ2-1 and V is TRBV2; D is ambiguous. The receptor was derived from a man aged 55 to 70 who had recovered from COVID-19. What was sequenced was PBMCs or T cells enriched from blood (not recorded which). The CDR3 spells CASSDTGEQFF. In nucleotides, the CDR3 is TGTGCCAGCAGTGATACGGGTGAGCAGTTCTTC.